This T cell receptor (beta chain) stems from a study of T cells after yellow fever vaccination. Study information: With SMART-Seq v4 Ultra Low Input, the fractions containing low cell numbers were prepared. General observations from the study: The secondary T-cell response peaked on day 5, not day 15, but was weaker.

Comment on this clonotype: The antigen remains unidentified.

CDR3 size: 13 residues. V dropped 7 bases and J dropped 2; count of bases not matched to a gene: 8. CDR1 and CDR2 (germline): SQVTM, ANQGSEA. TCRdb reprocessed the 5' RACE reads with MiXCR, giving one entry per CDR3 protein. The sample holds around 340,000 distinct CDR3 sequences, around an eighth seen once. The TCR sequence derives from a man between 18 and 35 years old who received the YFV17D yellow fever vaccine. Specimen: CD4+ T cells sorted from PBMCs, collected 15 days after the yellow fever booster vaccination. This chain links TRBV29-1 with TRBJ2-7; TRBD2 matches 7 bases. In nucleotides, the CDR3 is TGCAGCGCCGCCGGGGGGAGTCCCTACGAGCAGTACTTC. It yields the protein CSAAGGSPYEQYF.